These T cell receptor beta chains were read from a single sample in a study of T cell changes during pregnancy in multiple sclerosis. This table comes from immunoSEQ multiplex PCR, and its TCRdb copy is limited to in-frame clones, with some not included. In the table there are some 85,000 clones, around 93% of which are singletons. The material sequenced was peripheral blood, taken in the second trimester of pregnancy. The source is a female donor in good health, enrolled as a control in a pregnancy study. Each CDR3 is given with its conserved first and last residue. The D gene is left open where the match is weak. Only part of the rows carry a size: once, few, many, or a class if the clone is expanded.

TRBD2	-	TRBV11-2	TRBJ2-3	TGTGCCAGCAGCTTATCGCAGCGGGGGGCCTCAGATACGCAGTATTTT	CASSLSQRGASDTQYF
-	once	TRBV10-2	TRBJ2-7	TGCGCCAGCGTAGATGGGAGCACCAGCTCCTACGAGCAGTACTTC	CASVDGSTSSYEQYF
-	-	TRBV6-5	TRBJ2-7	TGTGCCAGCAGTTACTCCGACTGGAACTACGAGCAGTACTTC	CASSYSDWNYEQYF
-	once	TRBV7-2	TRBJ2-1	TGTGCCAGCAGCTTAGACGGTTCCTACAATGAGCAGTTCTTC	CASSLDGSYNEQFF
TRBD1	-	TRBV6-1	TRBJ1-2	TGTGCCAGCTCCAAGGGACAGGGCGAGGGTGGCTACACCTTC	CASSKGQGEGGYTF
-	-	TRBV30	TRBJ1-2	TGTGCCTGGAGTGCAGTTCTCTATGGCTACACCTTC	CAWSAVLYGYTF
-	few	TRBV27	TRBJ1-1	TGTGCCAGCAGTTCTGGGGGGACTGAAGCTTTCTTT	CASSSGGTEAFF
TRBD1	-	TRBV5-1	TRBJ1-3	TGCGCCAGCAGCGCAACGACAGGGGAAGGAAACACCATATATTTT	CASSATTGEGNTIYF
TRBD1	-	TRBV29-1	TRBJ2-7	TGCAGCGCTGTAGGACAGGCGTTGCAGTACTTC	CSAVGQALQYF
TRBD1	-	TRBV9	TRBJ1-1	TGTGCCAGCAGCGGAACAGGGGCGCGCACTGAAGCTTTCTTT	CASSGTGARTEAFF
TRBD1	-	TRBV11-2	TRBJ2-7	TGTGCCAGCAGCTTAGAACTATCAGGGGGACAGGGGGTAGACGAGCAGTACTTC	CASSLELSGGQGVDEQYF
-	-	TRBV5-5	TRBJ2-1	TGTGCCAGCAGCTTGGCCCAGAATGAGCAGTTCTTC	CASSLAQNEQFF